A selection of T cell receptor beta chains follows, all from one sample in a study of beta chain features in type 1 diabetes. Clones were read by immunoSEQ multiplex PCR, and TCRdb kept only the in-frame ones, dropping some. This sample carries a few hundred thousand clones, about 12% of them seen once, and the ten largest clones take about 0.01%. Sequenced: naive CD4+ T cells from blood. The source of these receptors is a woman aged 18-29 years with type 1 diabetes. CDR3s include the opening cysteine and the closing phenylalanine or tryptophan. The order of the fields is J gene, clone size, V gene, D gene, CDR3 protein, CDR3 DNA. D genes are given only for firm matches. Only part of the rows carry a size: once, few, many, or a class if the clone is expanded.

>TRBJ1-2|few|TRBV27|TRBD1
CASSSTPGTGYDGYTF
TGTGCCAGCAGTTCCACTCCCGGGACAGGGTATGATGGCTACACCTTC
>TRBJ2-5|few|TRBV12-5|NA
CASTLRETQYF
TGTGCTAGTACGTTGCGGGAGACCCAGTACTTC
>TRBJ1-1|few|TRBV7-2|NA
CASSSQYTGNTEAFF
TGTGCCAGCAGCTCCCAATATACAGGGAACACTGAAGCTTTCTTT
>TRBJ1-4|NA|TRBV30|NA
CAVTVQFNEKLFF
TGTGCCGTCACCGTACAGTTTAATGAAAAACTGTTTTTT
>TRBJ2-7|few|TRBV19|TRBD2
CATGWSGRAGEQYF
TGTGCCACGGGGTGGAGCGGGAGAGCGGGAGAGCAGTACTTC
>TRBJ2-1|few|TRBV14|NA
CASSQNPGTPGEQFF
TGTGCCAGCAGCCAAAACCCAGGGACTCCGGGGGAGCAGTTCTTC
>TRBJ2-5|few|TRBV7-2|NA
CASSLARETQYF
TGTGCCAGCAGCTTAGCACGGGAGACCCAGTACTTC
>TRBJ2-1|few|TRBV30|NA
CAWSFVYNEQFF
TGTGCCTGGAGTTTCGTATACAATGAGCAGTTCTTC
>TRBJ2-7|NA|TRBV28|TRBD1
CASSPYGQAYEQYF
TGTGCCAGCAGTCCCTACGGACAGGCATACGAGCAGTACTTC
>TRBJ2-3|NA|TRBV6-1|NA
CASSEAGDTQYF
TGTGCCAGCAGTGAAGCTGGCGATACGCAGTATTTT
>TRBJ1-5|few|TRBV5-1|TRBD1
CASSLDRPGGPQHF
TGCGCCAGCAGTTTGGACAGGCCGGGCGGGCCCCAGCATTTT
>TRBJ2-2|NA|TRBV27|NA
CAGPNTGELFF
TGTGCCGGGCCGAACACCGGGGAGCTGTTTTTT
>TRBJ2-6|NA|TRBV6-5|NA
CASSFRSGANVLTF
TGTGCCAGCAGTTTCCGCTCTGGGGCCAACGTCCTGACTTTC
>TRBJ2-3|few|TRBV9|NA
CASSVASTDSSYTQYF
TGTGCCAGCAGCGTAGCTTCGACTGACTCATCGTATACGCAGTATTTT
>TRBJ1-1|few|TRBV29-1|NA
CSGSSTGNTEAFF
TGCAGCGGGTCATCGACGGGAAACACTGAAGCTTTCTTT
>TRBJ2-2|few|TRBV5-1|NA
CASSFSGAGELFF
TGCGCCAGCAGCTTCTCAGGGGCCGGGGAGCTGTTTTTT
>TRBJ2-2|few|TRBV5-4|NA
CASSLEDLRTAVF
TGTGCCAGCAGCTTGGAGGACCTTAGGACTGCTGTTTTT